The clone carrying this T cell receptor (beta chain) was detected only a few times. Its target is not known. The CDR3 totals 14 residues. The V gene's germline CDR1 is DFQATT and CDR2 SNEGSKA (reference sequence). V was clipped by 2 bases and J by 8 bases; unmatched bases: 5. The entry originates in a study of blood T cells in healthy people across ages. Study-level points and caveats: Any conclusive comparison of naive versus antigen-experienced cells was prevented by using unsorted PBMCs. Diversity estimated from one million T cells was considered an underestimate.

Primers used in a second PCR of roughly 7 to 12 cycles were a sample-barcoded 5' primer and a J-beta primer mix. One entry per CDR3 protein results from TCRdb running MiXCR on the 5' RACE reads. This table has around 850,000 distinct CDR3 sequences, 30% to 45% appearing once. What was sequenced was blood. The V gene is TRBV20-1, the J gene TRBJ2-1; 11 bases line up with TRBD2. The clonotype originates from a man aged 18 to 30 in good health. CDR3 loop: CSARSTSGGHEQFF. As DNA, the CDR3 is TGCAGTGCTAGAAGTACTAGCGGGGGCCATGAGCAGTTCTTC.